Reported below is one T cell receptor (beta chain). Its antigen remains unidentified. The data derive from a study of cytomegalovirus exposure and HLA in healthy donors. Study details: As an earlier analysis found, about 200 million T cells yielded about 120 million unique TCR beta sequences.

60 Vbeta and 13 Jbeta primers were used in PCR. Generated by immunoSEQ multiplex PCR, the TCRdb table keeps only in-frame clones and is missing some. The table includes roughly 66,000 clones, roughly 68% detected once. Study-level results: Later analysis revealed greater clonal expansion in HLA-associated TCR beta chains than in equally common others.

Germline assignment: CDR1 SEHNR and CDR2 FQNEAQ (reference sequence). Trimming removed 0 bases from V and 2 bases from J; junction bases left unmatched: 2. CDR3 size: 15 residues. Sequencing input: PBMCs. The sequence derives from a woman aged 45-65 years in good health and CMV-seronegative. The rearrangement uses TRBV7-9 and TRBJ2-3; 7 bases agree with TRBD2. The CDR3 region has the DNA TGTGCCAGCAGCTTAGCGCGGGGGTTCACAGATACGCAGTATTTT. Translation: CASSLARGFTDTQYF.